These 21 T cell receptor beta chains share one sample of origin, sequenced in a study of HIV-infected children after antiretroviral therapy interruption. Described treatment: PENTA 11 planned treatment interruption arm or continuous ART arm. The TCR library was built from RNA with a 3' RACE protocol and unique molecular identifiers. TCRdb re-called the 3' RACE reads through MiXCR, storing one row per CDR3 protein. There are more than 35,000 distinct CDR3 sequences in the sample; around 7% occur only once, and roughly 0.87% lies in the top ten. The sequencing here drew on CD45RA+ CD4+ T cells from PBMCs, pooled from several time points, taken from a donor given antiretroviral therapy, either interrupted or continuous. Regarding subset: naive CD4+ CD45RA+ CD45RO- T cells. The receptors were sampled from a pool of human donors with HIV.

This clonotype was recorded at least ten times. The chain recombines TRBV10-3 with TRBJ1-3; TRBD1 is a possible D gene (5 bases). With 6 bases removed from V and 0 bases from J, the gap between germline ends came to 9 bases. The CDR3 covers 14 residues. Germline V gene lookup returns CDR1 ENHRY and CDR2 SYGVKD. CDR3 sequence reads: CAISFRDSGNTIYF. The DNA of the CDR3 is TGTGCCATCAGCTTCAGGGACTCTGGAAACACCATATATTTT.

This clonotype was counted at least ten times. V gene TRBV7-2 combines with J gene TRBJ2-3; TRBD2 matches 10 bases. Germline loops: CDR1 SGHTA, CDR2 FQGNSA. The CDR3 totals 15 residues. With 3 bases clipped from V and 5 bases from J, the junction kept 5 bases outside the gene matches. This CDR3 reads CASSFSGGLIDTQYF. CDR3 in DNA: TGTGCCAGCAGCTTTAGCGGGGGGCTTATAGATACGCAGTATTTT.

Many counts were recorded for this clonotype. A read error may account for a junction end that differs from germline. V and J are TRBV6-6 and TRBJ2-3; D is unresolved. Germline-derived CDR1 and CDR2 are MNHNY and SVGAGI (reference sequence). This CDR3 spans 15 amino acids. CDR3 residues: CASSDGWSSAETLYF. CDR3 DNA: TGTGCCAGCAGTGACGGCTGGTCTAGTGCAGAAACGCTGTATTTT.

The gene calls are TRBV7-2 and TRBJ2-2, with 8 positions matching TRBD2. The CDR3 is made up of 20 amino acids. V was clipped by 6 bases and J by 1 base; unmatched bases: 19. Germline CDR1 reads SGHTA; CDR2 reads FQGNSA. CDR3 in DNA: TGTGCCAGCAGGACCTCGGTGCGGTTGCTAGCGGGCCGGAACACCGGGGAGCTGTTTTTT. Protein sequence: CASRTSVRLLAGRNTGELFF. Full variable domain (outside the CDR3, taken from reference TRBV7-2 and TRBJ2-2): GAGVSQSPSNKVTEKGKDVELRCDPISGHTALYWYRQSLGQGLEFLIYFQGNSAPDKSGLPSDRFSAERTGGSVSTLTIQRTQQEDSAVYLCASRTSVRLLAGRNTGELFFGEGSRLTVL.

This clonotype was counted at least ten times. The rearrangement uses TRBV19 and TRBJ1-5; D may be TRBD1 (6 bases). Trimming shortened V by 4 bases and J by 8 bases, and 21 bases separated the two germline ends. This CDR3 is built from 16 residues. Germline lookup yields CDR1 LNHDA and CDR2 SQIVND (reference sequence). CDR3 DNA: TGTGCCAGTAGTAACGGACAGCTGAGGCTCATCGAGCCCCAGCATTTT. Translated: CASSNGQLRLIEPQHF.

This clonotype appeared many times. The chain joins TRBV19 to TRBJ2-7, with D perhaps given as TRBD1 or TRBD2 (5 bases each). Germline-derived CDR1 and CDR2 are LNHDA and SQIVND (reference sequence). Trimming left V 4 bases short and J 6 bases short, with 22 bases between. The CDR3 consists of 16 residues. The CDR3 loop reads CASSRLTEDKKGEQYF. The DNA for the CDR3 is TGTGCCAGTAGTAGACTAACCGAGGACAAGAAGGGCGAGCAGTACTTC.

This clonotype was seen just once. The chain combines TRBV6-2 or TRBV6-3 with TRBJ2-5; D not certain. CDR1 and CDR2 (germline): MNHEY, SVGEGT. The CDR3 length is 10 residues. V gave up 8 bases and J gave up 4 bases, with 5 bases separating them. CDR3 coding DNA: TGTGCCAGCGGTCGAGAGACCCAGTACTTC. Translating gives CASGRETQYF.

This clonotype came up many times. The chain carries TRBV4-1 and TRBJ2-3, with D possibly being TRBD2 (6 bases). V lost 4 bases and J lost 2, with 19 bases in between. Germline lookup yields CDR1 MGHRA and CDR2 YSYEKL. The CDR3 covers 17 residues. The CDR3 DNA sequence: TGCGCCAGCAGCCCACTGGAACTAGGGAGGCCCACAGATACGCAGTATTTT. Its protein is CASSPLELGRPTDTQYF.

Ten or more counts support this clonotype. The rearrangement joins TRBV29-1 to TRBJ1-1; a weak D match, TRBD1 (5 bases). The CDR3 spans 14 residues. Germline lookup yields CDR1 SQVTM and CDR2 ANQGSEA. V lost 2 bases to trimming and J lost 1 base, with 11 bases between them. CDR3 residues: CSVEIRGQNTEAFF. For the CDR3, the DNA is TGCAGCGTTGAAATTAGGGGCCAGAACACTGAAGCTTTCTTT.

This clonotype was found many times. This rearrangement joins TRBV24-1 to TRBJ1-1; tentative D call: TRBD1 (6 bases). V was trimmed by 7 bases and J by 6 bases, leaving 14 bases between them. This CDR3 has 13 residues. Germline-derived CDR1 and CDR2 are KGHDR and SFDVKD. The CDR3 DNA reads TGTGCCACCAGGCATAGGGGGAGGGCTGAAGCTTTCTTT. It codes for CATRHRGRAEAFF.

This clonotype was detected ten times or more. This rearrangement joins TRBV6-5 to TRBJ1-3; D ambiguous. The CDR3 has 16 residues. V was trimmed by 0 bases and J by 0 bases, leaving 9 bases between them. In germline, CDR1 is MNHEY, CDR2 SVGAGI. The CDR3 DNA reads TGTGCCAGCAGTTACTCCCAGGCGAGCTCTGGAAACACCATATATTTT. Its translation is CASSYSQASSGNTIYF.

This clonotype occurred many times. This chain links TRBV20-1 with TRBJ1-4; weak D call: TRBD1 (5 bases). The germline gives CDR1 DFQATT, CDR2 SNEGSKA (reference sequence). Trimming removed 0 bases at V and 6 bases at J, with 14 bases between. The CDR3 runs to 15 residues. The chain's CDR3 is CSARDNPGPDEKLFF. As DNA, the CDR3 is TGCAGTGCTAGAGATAACCCGGGGCCGGATGAAAAACTGTTTTTT.

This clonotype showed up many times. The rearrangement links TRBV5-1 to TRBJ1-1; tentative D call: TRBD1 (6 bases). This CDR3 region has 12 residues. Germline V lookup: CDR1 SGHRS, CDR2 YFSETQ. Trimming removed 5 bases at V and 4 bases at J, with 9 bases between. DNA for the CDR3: TGCGCCAGCAGGGGGACAAGCACTGAAGCTTTCTTT. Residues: CASRGTSTEAFF. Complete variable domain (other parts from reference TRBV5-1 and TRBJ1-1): KAGVTQTPRYLIKTRGQQVTLSCSPISGHRSVSWYQQTPGQGLQFLFEYFSETQRNKGNFPGRFSGRQFSNSRSEMNVSTLELGDSALYLCASRGTSTEAFFGQGTRLTVV.

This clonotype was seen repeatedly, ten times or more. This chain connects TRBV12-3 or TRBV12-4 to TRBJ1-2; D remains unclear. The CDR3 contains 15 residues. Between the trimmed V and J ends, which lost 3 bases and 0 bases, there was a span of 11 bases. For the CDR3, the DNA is TGTGCCAGCAGTTTCAGGCCACTCTCTAACTATGGCTACACCTTC. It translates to CASSFRPLSNYGYTF.

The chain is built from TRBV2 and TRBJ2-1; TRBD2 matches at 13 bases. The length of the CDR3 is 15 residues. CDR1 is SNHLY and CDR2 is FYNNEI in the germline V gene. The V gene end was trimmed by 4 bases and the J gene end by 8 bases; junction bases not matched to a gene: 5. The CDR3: CASSGKLAGGYEQFF. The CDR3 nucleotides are TGTGCCAGCAGTGGGAAACTAGCGGGAGGGTATGAGCAGTTCTTC. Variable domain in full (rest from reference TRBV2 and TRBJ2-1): EPEVTQTPSHQVTQMGQEVILRCVPISNHLYFYWYRQILGQKVEFLVSFYNNEISEKSEIFDDQFSVERPDGSNFTLKIRSTKLEDSAMYFCASSGKLAGGYEQFFGPGTRLTVL.

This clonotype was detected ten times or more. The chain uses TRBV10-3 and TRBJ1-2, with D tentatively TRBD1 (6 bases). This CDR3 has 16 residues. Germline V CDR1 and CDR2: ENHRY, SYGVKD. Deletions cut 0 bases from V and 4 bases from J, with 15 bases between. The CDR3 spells CAISESSQDSIYGYTF. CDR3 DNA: TGTGCCATCAGTGAGTCGTCCCAGGACAGTATCTATGGCTACACCTTC.

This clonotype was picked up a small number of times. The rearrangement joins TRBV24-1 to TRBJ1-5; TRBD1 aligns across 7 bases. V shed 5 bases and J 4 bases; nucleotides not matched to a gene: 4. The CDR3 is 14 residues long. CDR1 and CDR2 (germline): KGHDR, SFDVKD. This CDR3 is CATSGTGPNQPQHF. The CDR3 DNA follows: TGTGCCACCAGTGGGACAGGTCCGAATCAGCCCCAGCATTTT.

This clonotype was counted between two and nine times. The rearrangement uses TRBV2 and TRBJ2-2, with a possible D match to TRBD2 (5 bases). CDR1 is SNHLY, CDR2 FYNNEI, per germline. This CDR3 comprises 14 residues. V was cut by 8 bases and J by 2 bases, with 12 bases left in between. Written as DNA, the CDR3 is TGTGCCAGCTTACGGGAAGACAACACCGGGGAGCTGTTTTTT. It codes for CASLREDNTGELFF.

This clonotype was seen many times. The CDR3 nucleotides read TGTGCCAGCAGTCACGACAGCTACGAGCAGTACTTC. Its translation is CASSHDSYEQYF. The rearrangement links TRBV6-2 or TRBV6-3 to TRBJ2-7; a possible D gene is TRBD1 (5 bases). Germline CDR1 reads MNHEY; CDR2 reads SVGEGT. With 5 bases removed from V and 3 bases from J, the gap between germline ends came to 8 bases. The CDR3 loop spans 12 amino acids.

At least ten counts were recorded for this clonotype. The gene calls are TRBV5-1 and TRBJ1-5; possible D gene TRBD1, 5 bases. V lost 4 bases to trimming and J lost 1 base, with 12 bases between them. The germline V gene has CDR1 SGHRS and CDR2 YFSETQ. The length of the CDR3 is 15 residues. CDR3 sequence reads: CASSPGGGSNQPQHF. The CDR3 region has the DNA TGCGCCAGCAGCCCTGGTGGGGGGAGCAATCAGCCCCAGCATTTT.

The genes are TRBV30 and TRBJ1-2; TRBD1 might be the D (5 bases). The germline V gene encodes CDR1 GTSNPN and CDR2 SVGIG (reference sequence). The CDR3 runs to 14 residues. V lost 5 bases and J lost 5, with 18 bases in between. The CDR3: CAWEKQRDLYGYTF. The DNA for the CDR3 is TGTGCCTGGGAAAAACAGAGGGACCTTTATGGCTACACCTTC.